The 16 T cell receptor beta chains given below trace back to one sample, sequenced in a study of identical twins (dated by TCRdb to 2016 to 2018). The method was 5' RACE. TCRdb names Illumina HiSeq 2000 as the instrument used. TCRdb ran its own pipeline on the public reads, namely fastp trimming at Q25 and MiXCR clone calling, and kept in-frame beta chains. Rows are combined by CDR3 protein, so each entry shows the most common genes and DNA. This sample is represented by around 1.7 million distinct CDR3 sequences; less than 35% of them were singletons. The ten largest clones add up to approximately 0.25% of the sample. Material: cord blood. Receptors were obtained from a newborn girl in good health.

The chain recombines TRBV7-2 with TRBJ2-3; the D gene is possibly TRBD2 (5 bases). Germline V gene data show CDR1 as SGHTA and CDR2 as FQGNSA. This CDR3 region has 15 residues. V dropped 1 base and J dropped 6 bases, with 14 bases sitting between them. The chain's CDR3 is CASSLVWASSDTQYF. In nucleotides, the CDR3 is TGTGCCAGCAGCTTAGTGTGGGCTAGCAGCGATACGCAGTATTTT.

This clonotype was counted only a few times. The genes are TRBV10-2 and TRBJ2-7, with 14 bases identical to TRBD2. The V and J ends lost 4 bases and 4 bases, in that order; junction bases with no gene match: 9. Looked up from germline, CDR1 is WSHSY and CDR2 is SAAADI. The CDR3 length is 17 residues. The CDR3 sequence is CASSVTSGGAFSYEQYF. The CDR3 DNA follows: TGCGCCAGCAGTGTGACTAGCGGGGGGGCCTTCTCGTACGAGCAGTACTTC.

Comments on this clonotype: Relative to the germline gene, one junction end is altered; a read error may explain this. The rearrangement joins TRBV20-1 to TRBJ2-7; no clear D gene. The J call may not be correct, given that the DNA end is closer to TRBJ2-5. CDR1 and CDR2 from the germline V gene are DFQATT and SNEGSKA (reference sequence). The CDR3 spans 13 residues. The CDR3 protein is CSARSATQGTQYF. CDR3 nucleotides: TGCAGTGCTAGATCCGCAACGCAAGGGACCCAGTACTTC.

For the CDR3, the DNA is TGTGCCAGCAGACGTAGAGGGGACTACGAGCAGTACTTC. It translates to CASRRRGDYEQYF. The chain carries TRBV12-3 or TRBV12-4 and TRBJ2-7; perhaps D is TRBD1 or TRBD2 (5 bases each). The CDR3 sequence is 13 residues long. Trimming removed 6 bases at V and 3 bases at J, with 12 bases between.

Only a few counts were recorded for this clonotype. The V gene is TRBV5-1, the J gene TRBJ1-6; TRBD1 aligns across 7 bases. Germline CDR1 is SGHRS and CDR2 is YFSETQ. V was clipped by 4 bases and J by 1 base; unmatched bases: 5. This CDR3 is built from 16 residues. In nucleotides, the CDR3 is TGCGCCAGCAGCGGGACAGTCCTTTCCTATAATTCACCCCTCCACTTT. Translating it yields CASSGTVLSYNSPLHF.

This clonotype was picked up many times. The chain links TRBV11-2 to TRBJ2-7; D is unclear. Germline lookup yields CDR1 SGHAT and CDR2 FQNNGV. V lost 4 bases, J lost 3 bases, and 13 bases lay in between. The CDR3 runs 14 residues. The CDR3 spells CASSSSSGGYEQYF. CDR3 in DNA: TGTGCCAGCAGCTCCTCCAGTGGCGGCTACGAGCAGTACTTC.

The chain links TRBV12-3 or TRBV12-4 to TRBJ2-7, with D perhaps given as TRBD1 or TRBD2 (5 bases each). V was pared by 4 bases and J by 7 bases, with 20 bases between. This CDR3 region has 15 residues. CDR3 loop: CASSSELGPTGEQYF. DNA for the CDR3: TGTGCCAGCAGTTCTGAACTAGGGCCCACAGGTGAGCAGTACTTC.

This rearrangement joins TRBV14 to TRBJ1-2; D not certain. This CDR3 spans 12 amino acids. V shed 5 bases and J shed 4 bases, with 8 bases lying between them. Germline CDR1 SGHDN, CDR2 FVKESK. The CDR3 loop is CASSWEPYGYTF. CDR3 in DNA: TGTGCCAGCAGCTGGGAACCCTATGGCTACACCTTC.

In DNA form, the CDR3 reads TGTGCCAGCAGCCCCACTCCGGACAGTAGCTCCTACGAGCAGTACTTC. It specifies CASSPTPDSSSYEQYF. The chain is built from TRBV28 and TRBJ2-7; weak D call: TRBD1 (6 bases). The CDR3 extends over 16 amino acids. The germline V gene encodes CDR1 MDHEN and CDR2 SYDVKM. V lost 6 bases and J lost 0, with 18 bases in between.

The chain recombines TRBV4-2 with TRBJ2-7; D uncertain. Between the trimmed V and J ends, which lost 1 base and 3 bases, there was a span of 19 bases. The CDR3 is 17 residues long. In germline, CDR1 is LGHNA, CDR2 YNFKEQ. The CDR3 protein is CASSQALNPSPVYEQYF. In DNA form, the CDR3 reads TGTGCCAGCAGCCAAGCCTTGAACCCATCTCCCGTCTACGAGCAGTACTTC.

This chain links TRBV20-1 with TRBJ1-4, with D possibly TRBD1 on 5 matching bases. Germline V gene lookup returns CDR1 DFQATT and CDR2 SNEGSKA (reference sequence). This CDR3 region has 12 residues. V was shortened by 6 bases and J by 7 bases, with 12 bases between the two germline ends. DNA of the CDR3: TGCAGTGCAACCAGGGACCCTGAAAAACTGTTTTTT. Amino acids: CSATRDPEKLFF.

The chain joins TRBV11-2 to TRBJ1-4; no definite D call. The length of the CDR3 is 15 residues. Germline V gene data show CDR1 as SGHAT and CDR2 as FQNNGV. V gave up 4 bases and J gave up 8 bases, with 17 bases separating them. CDR3 in DNA: TGTGCCAGCAGCTCAGTGGGAGGGCTTAGGGAAAAACTGTTTTTT. Protein: CASSSVGGLREKLFF.

A few counts support this clonotype. The V call is TRBV19, the J call TRBJ2-7; 7 nucleotides match TRBD2. V shed 7 bases and J 3 bases; nucleotides not matched to a gene: 12. The CDR3 is 15 amino acids. The germline CDR1 and CDR2 sequences are LNHDA and SQIVND (reference sequence). The CDR3 region is CASTLEASGYYEQYF. CDR3 DNA: TGTGCCAGTACCCTAGAGGCTAGCGGATACTACGAGCAGTACTTC.

The chain recombines TRBV20-1 with TRBJ2-7, with 9 bases lining up with TRBD2. Looked up from germline, CDR1 is DFQATT and CDR2 is SNEGSKA (reference sequence). CDR3 size: 15 residues. V lost 4 bases, J lost 4 bases, and 11 bases stayed unmatched. The CDR3 DNA follows: TGCAGTGCTAAGCGCGGGAGGGGCCTAGTGTACGAGCAGTACTTC. This translates into CSAKRGRGLVYEQYF.

The chain employs TRBV4-2 and TRBJ2-1; TRBD2 matches at 8 bases. The end of the DNA is better explained by TRBJ2-7, so the J call may be wrong. The CDR3 consists of 15 residues. Germline CDR1 LGHNA, CDR2 YNFKEQ. Here the CDR3 reads CASSTRGAYYNEQYF. In DNA, the CDR3 is TGTGCCAGCAGCACGCGGGGGGCGTATTACAATGAGCAGTACTTC.

This clonotype showed up many times. The chain uses TRBV20-1 and TRBJ2-2, with a possible D match to TRBD1 (5 bases). Trimming took off 0 bases at V and 5 bases at J, with 7 bases between the two ends. Germline lookup yields CDR1 DFQATT and CDR2 SNEGSKA (reference sequence). The CDR3 length is 13 residues. CDR3 residues: CSARDRGTGELFF. DNA for the CDR3: TGCAGTGCTAGAGATAGGGGAACCGGGGAGCTGTTTTTT.